This entry is about one T cell receptor (beta chain). Its cognate antigen is unknown. MiXCR was run by TCRdb on the 5' RACE reads, yielding one entry per CDR3 protein. This table holds 470,000 or so distinct CDR3 sequences, roughly 26% found once. V trimming: 3 bases; J trimming: 2 bases; junction bases outside the gene matches: 2. In germline, CDR1 is KGHSH, CDR2 LQKENI. CDR3 length equals 16 residues. These data are taken from a study of CD8 T cells in ankylosing spondylitis. Study-level points and caveats: Blood of patients with ankylosing spondylitis appeared to be characterized by a TCR beta motif of seven or eight highly homologous variants. With a CD8+ phenotype, disease-linked clones were relatively rare in peripheral blood. From matched ankylosing spondylitis synovial fluid, disease-linked clones were reportedly recovered at significantly enriched levels. Earlier literature documents some of the motif variants in reactive arthritis synovial fluid and blood.

The sequence was obtained from a male donor with ankylosing spondylitis. Material: blood, either unsorted or a sorted T cell fraction (not recorded which). The chain has TRBV18 and TRBJ2-6, with 9 positions matching TRBD2. The CDR3 sequence: CASSPLAGAGANVLTF. The CDR3, as DNA: TGTGCCAGCTCACCCTTAGCGGGAGCTGGGGCCAACGTCCTGACTTTC.